The clone carrying this T cell receptor (beta chain) appeared a few times. What it binds is not known. This sample is drawn from a study of T cell repertoires in cytomegalovirus infection. The junction had 4 bases not matched to a gene; V was cut back by 1 base and J by 9 bases. The CDR3 sequence is 13 residues long. CDR1 is MNHNS, CDR2 SASEGT, per germline. TCRdb reprocessed the reads via MiXCR and lists one record per CDR3 protein. This repertoire shows nearly 700,000 distinct CDR3 sequences, around 31% found once; its top ten account for roughly 18%. The sample here was cultured PBMCs, taken from culture after CMV antigen stimulation. The chain combines TRBV6-1 with TRBJ1-2, with 8 bases that match TRBD1. This clonotype originated in a human donor in good health (CMV status not recorded). Some clones in this sample may be carry-over from other donors' samples. CDR3 coding DNA: TGTGCCAGCAGTGAAGGGACAGGGAGGCGCTACACCTTC. The encoded protein is CASSEGTGRRYTF.